This entry is about one TCR beta chain. Each cDNA molecule carried a unique molecular identifier. TCRdb itself ran the 5' RACE reads through MiXCR, one entry per CDR3 protein. This sample carries around 57,000 distinct CDR3 sequences, roughly 10% of them seen once, and the ten largest clones take 10%. The sample comes from a study of early T cells in non-severe SARS-CoV-2 infection. The CDR3 contains 13 residues. Germline assignment: CDR1 MNHEY and CDR2 SMNVEV (reference sequence). The ends lost 5 bases at V and 6 bases at J; junction bases unmatched: 6. The sequenced sample consisted of whole blood. The chain has TRBV27 and TRBJ2-7; 8 positions agree with TRBD1. The TCR was taken from an adult who was a healthcare worker with PCR-confirmed SARS-CoV-2 infection or an uninfected control (not recorded which). CDR3 residues: CASSRTGTREQYF. The CDR3 nucleotides read TGTGCCAGCAGTAGGACAGGGACGCGCGAGCAGTACTTC.